Sequencing of this TCR beta chain was carried out in a study of blood T cells in healthy people across ages. General study results and limits: In the absence of known donor CMV status, changes in expanded clonotypes were possibly confounded. The fall in TCR beta diversity per million T cells was roughly linear with age.

This clonotype appeared a few times. The antigen remains unidentified. CDR3 length: 14 amino acids. Trimming removed 5 bases from V and 3 bases from J, with 13 bases in between. CDR1 is MDHEN, CDR2 SYDVKM, per germline. Those donating, healthy Caucasian individuals from Russia, were aged roughly 6 to 100. For the second PCR, which ran for about 6 to 11 cycles, a sample-barcoded 5' primer and a J-beta primer mix were used. MiXCR, applied by TCRdb to the 5' RACE reads, yields one record per CDR3 protein. The sample carries around 1.7 million distinct CDR3 sequences, 28% recorded once. This receptor was identified in a woman aged 25 to 45 in good health. Sequenced sample: blood. The rearrangement links TRBV28 to TRBJ1-1, with TRBD1 as a possible D gene (5 bases). As DNA, the CDR3 is TGTGCCAGCAGTGATGACCCGGGGGACACTGAAGCTTTCTTT. Its translation is CASSDDPGDTEAFF.